The 18 T cell receptor beta chains below all came from one sample that was sequenced in a study of response to subunit inactivated influenza vaccine. MiXCR, applied by TCRdb to the RT-PCR reads, yields one record per CDR3 protein. The sample shows more than 550,000 distinct CDR3 sequences, around 11% of them seen only once. The same sample was also studied in work on T cells expressing NK-cell markers. That paper states: What made the TCR beta cDNA was 5'RACE template switching with UMIs.

The specimen comprised PBMCs from blood, sampled on the day of vaccination. These receptors were taken from a man between 45 and 60 years old who received an inactivated influenza vaccine.

This clonotype was counted only a few times. J is TRBJ2-5 and V is TRBV7-9; D not certain. Germline-derived CDR1 and CDR2 are SEHNR and FQNEAQ (reference sequence). The CDR3 runs 15 residues. The germline V and J ends were trimmed by 1 base and 2 bases, with 11 bases remaining between them. The CDR3 DNA follows: TGTGCCAGCAGCTTAGGTTCGACAAGACAAGAGACCCAGTACTTC. Its protein product is CASSLGSTRQETQYF.

This clonotype was observed a handful of times. This chain connects TRBV7-2 to TRBJ2-1; D might be TRBD2 (6 bases). CDR1 SGHTA and CDR2 FQGNSA come from the germline V gene. There are 16 residues in the CDR3. Trimming took 5 bases from V and 7 from J, leaving 21 bases between them. Written as DNA, the CDR3 is TGTGCCAGCAGCACCAAGGTCCGGGAGATTGGGAATGAGCAGTTCTTC. It translates to CASSTKVREIGNEQFF.

This clonotype was seen at least ten times. This rearrangement joins TRBV6-1 to TRBJ1-1, with D perhaps TRBD1 (5 bases). V dropped 4 bases and J dropped 1 base, with 10 bases sitting between them. This CDR3 contains 14 residues. CDR1 and CDR2 from the germline V gene are MNHNS and SASEGT. The CDR3 DNA follows: TGTGCCAGCAGTGTTTACAGGTGGAACACTGAAGCTTTCTTT. It encodes CASSVYRWNTEAFF.

The chain is built from TRBV28 and TRBJ2-1, with 8 bases fitting TRBD1. The CDR3 is made up of 15 amino acids. Germline CDR1 MDHEN, CDR2 SYDVKM. The V gene end was trimmed by 5 bases and the J gene end by 0 bases; junction bases not matched to a gene: 3. In DNA, the CDR3 is TGTGCCAGCAGTAAGGGACAGGACTCCTACAATGAGCAGTTCTTC. It is translated as CASSKGQDSYNEQFF.

This clonotype was counted at least ten times. The chain combines TRBV12-3 or TRBV12-4 with TRBJ2-2; D may be TRBD1 (6 bases). The CDR3 runs to 14 residues. Trimming removed 7 bases from V and 1 base from J, with 10 bases in between. The CDR3 DNA reads TGTGCCAGCACCCCGACAGGGAACACCGGGGAGCTGTTTTTT. This translates into CASTPTGNTGELFF.

This clonotype was seen only a few times. The chain couples TRBV18 to TRBJ1-1; possibly TRBD1 for D (6 bases). V was trimmed by 6 bases and J by 8 bases, leaving 16 bases between them. From germline, CDR1 is KGHSH and CDR2 LQKENI. This CDR3 is built from 13 residues. In nucleotides, the CDR3 is TGTGCCAGCTCGCGCACACAGGGTCAAGAAGCTTTCTTT. Amino acid sequence: CASSRTQGQEAFF.

This chain links TRBV20-1 with TRBJ2-3; 8 bases agree with TRBD1. The CDR3 contains 14 residues. With V trimmed by 6 bases and J by 0 bases, 5 bases remained unmatched. Per the germline V gene, CDR1 is DFQATT and CDR2 is SNEGSKA (reference sequence). The CDR3 coding sequence is TGCAGTGCCTCGGGACAGGCGAGCACAGATACGCAGTATTTT. This sequence encodes CSASGQASTDTQYF.

This clonotype came up many times. The chain uses TRBV5-1 and TRBJ2-1; 8 bases fit TRBD2. CDR1 is SGHRS, CDR2 YFSETQ, per germline. V gave up 0 bases and J gave up 3 bases; unmatched junction bases: 2. The CDR3 loop spans 15 amino acids. DNA for the CDR3: TGCGCCAGCAGCTTGGGCGGGGGGCTCTACAATGAGCAGTTCTTC. Amino acids: CASSLGGGLYNEQFF. Complete variable domain (other parts from reference TRBV5-1 and TRBJ2-1): KAGVTQTPRYLIKTRGQQVTLSCSPISGHRSVSWYQQTPGQGLQFLFEYFSETQRNKGNFPGRFSGRQFSNSRSEMNVSTLELGDSALYLCASSLGGGLYNEQFFGPGTRLTVL.

The sample holds a few counts of this clonotype. The chain uses TRBV27 and TRBJ2-7; 8 bases fit TRBD1. The length of the CDR3 is 15 residues. Trimming removed 0 bases from V and 6 bases from J; junction bases left unmatched: 7. Per germline, CDR1 MNHEY and CDR2 SMNVEV (reference sequence). The CDR3 is CASSLSRQGWGEQYF. In DNA, the CDR3 is TGTGCCAGCAGTTTATCGCGACAGGGGTGGGGCGAGCAGTACTTC.

V and J are TRBV4-2 and TRBJ2-1; 7 nucleotides match TRBD2. The CDR3 loop spans 17 amino acids. V gave up 5 bases and J gave up 2 bases; unmatched junction bases: 12. CDR1 LGHNA and CDR2 YNFKEQ come from the germline V gene. The CDR3 nucleotides read TGTGCCAGCAGCTCTGCGGAGCGGGATTTCGCCTACAATGAGCAGTTCTTC. This codes for CASSSAERDFAYNEQFF.

This clonotype was detected many times. One junction end does not reproduce the germline sequence, and a read error may be involved. V and J are TRBV12-3 or TRBV12-4 and TRBJ2-1; 11 bases are a match to TRBD2. There are 15 residues in the CDR3. The CDR3 loop is CASSLAGGLYNEQFF. Written as DNA, the CDR3 is TGTGCCAGCAGTCTAGCGGGAGGTTTGTACAATGAGCAGTTCTTC.

As DNA, the CDR3 is TGTGCCAGCAGCCTTGGTGTGGGGACAGTTAGCACAGATACGCAGTATTTT. It specifies CASSLGVGTVSTDTQYF. J is TRBJ2-3 and V is TRBV5-5; TRBD1 matches 7 bases. Germline trimming cut 4 bases from V and 0 bases from J; bases unmatched to any gene: 11. Germline CDR1 SGHKS, CDR2 YYEKEE (reference sequence). This CDR3 has 17 amino acids.

The rearrangement uses TRBV5-1 and TRBJ1-4, with D uncertain. Germline V CDR1 and CDR2: SGHRS, YFSETQ. CDR3 size: 14 residues. Trimming removed 5 bases at V and 0 bases at J, with 8 bases between. DNA of the CDR3: TGCGCCAGCAGAAAGTCTACAACTAATGAAAAACTGTTTTTT. Protein sequence: CASRKSTTNEKLFF.

This clonotype was seen more than once but under ten times. The chain has TRBV2 and TRBJ2-7; TRBD1 might be the D (5 bases). This CDR3 is built from 11 residues. Trimming cost V 7 bases and J 5 bases, with 9 bases left between them. CDR1 and CDR2 (germline): SNHLY, FYNNEI. CDR3: CASTPQDEQYF. In DNA, the CDR3 is TGTGCCAGCACCCCACAGGACGAGCAGTACTTC.

This clonotype was found many times. The chain has TRBV14 and TRBJ2-3; D might be TRBD2 (7 bases). CDR1 SGHDN and CDR2 FVKESK come from the germline V gene. Deletions cut 8 bases from V and 1 base from J, with 10 bases between. The CDR3 is made up of 13 amino acids. This chain's CDR3 is CASSRGRTDTQYF. Here the CDR3 DNA reads TGTGCCAGCTCGCGGGGGCGCACAGATACGCAGTATTTT.

This clonotype was seen a few times. The rearrangement links TRBV5-1 to TRBJ1-4, with 7 nucleotides matching TRBD1. The CDR3 runs to 15 residues. J was trimmed by 3 bases and V by 4 bases; bases with no gene match: 6. Germline V CDR1 and CDR2: SGHRS, YFSETQ. The CDR3 loop reads CASSTRQGSNEKLFF. CDR3 DNA: TGCGCCAGCAGCACCCGACAGGGTTCTAATGAAAAACTGTTTTTT.

This clonotype was seen only a few times. The gene calls are TRBV7-2 and TRBJ2-3; 7 bases match TRBD2. V dropped 2 bases and J dropped 7; count of bases not matched to a gene: 18. Germline loops: CDR1 SGHTA, CDR2 FQGNSA. The CDR3 runs to 18 residues. CDR3 nucleotides: TGTGCCAGCAGCTTATCCCTAATGGGGGGAGGGCTCATAAATACGCAGTATTTT. As protein: CASSLSLMGGGLINTQYF. Combining the CDR3 with reference TRBV7-2 and TRBJ2-3 gives the whole variable domain GAGVSQSPSNKVTEKGKDVELRCDPISGHTALYWYRQSLGQGLEFLIYFQGNSAPDKSGLPSDRFSAERTGGSVSTLTIQRTQQEDSAVYLCASSLSLMGGGLINTQYFGPGTRLTVL.

This chain joins TRBV13 and TRBJ2-3, with 12 positions matching TRBD2. Germline CDR1 and CDR2: PRHDT and FYEKMQ (reference sequence). This CDR3 contains 18 residues. With V trimmed by 5 bases and J by 1 base, 10 bases remained unmatched. The DNA for the CDR3 is TGTGCCAGCAGCCTAAGGACTAGCGGGGTAACGGGCACAGATACGCAGTATTTT. Encoded protein: CASSLRTSGVTGTDTQYF.